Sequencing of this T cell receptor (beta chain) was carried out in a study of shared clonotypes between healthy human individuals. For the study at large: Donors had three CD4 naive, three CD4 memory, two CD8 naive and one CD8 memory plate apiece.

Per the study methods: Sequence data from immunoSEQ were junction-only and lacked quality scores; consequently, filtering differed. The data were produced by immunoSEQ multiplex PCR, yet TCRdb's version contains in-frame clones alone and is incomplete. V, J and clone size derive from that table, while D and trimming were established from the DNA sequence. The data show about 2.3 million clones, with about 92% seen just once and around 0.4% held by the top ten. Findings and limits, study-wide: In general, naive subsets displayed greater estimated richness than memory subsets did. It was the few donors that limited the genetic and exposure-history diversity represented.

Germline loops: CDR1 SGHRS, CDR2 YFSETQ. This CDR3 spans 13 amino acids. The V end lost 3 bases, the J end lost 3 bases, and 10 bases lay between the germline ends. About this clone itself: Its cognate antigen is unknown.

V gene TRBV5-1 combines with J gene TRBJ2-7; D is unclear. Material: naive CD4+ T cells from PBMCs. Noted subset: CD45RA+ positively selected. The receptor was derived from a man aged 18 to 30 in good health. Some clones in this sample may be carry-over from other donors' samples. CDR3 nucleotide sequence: TGCGCCAGCAGCTCAGACAAATTCTACGAGCAGTACTTC. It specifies CASSSDKFYEQYF.